Below are 10 T cell receptor beta chains sequenced from a single sample in a study of cytomegalovirus exposure and HLA in healthy donors. Here immunoSEQ multiplex PCR was the method, and the copy in TCRdb shows in-frame clones only, minus some. This sample has 300,000 to 350,000 clones, with over 75% found just once. Material: PBMCs. The receptors stem from a man aged 25 to 40 in good health and CMV-seronegative.

The chain links TRBV7-2 to TRBJ1-5; D not certain. CDR3 size: 12 residues. Trimming shortened V by 5 bases and J by 4 bases, and 6 bases separated the two germline ends. Per the germline V gene, CDR1 is SGHTA and CDR2 is FQGNSA. The CDR3 here is CASSDTNQPQHF. CDR3 coding DNA: TGTGCCAGCAGCGATACTAATCAGCCCCAGCATTTT. The entire variable domain, with the rest obtained from reference TRBV7-2 and TRBJ1-5, is as follows: GAGVSQSPSNKVTEKGKDVELRCDPISGHTALYWYRQSLGQGLEFLIYFQGNSAPDKSGLPSDRFSAERTGGSVSTLTIQRTQQEDSAVYLCASSDTNQPQHFGDGTRLSIL.

CDR3 in amino acids: CASSAQGTGELFF. CDR3 DNA sequence: TGTGCCAGCAGCGCGCAGGGGACCGGGGAGCTGTTTTTT. The chain is built from TRBV9 and TRBJ2-2, with a tentative D call TRBD1 (6 bases). The germline V gene encodes CDR1 SGDLS and CDR2 YYNGEE. Trimming stripped 3 bases from V and 5 bases from J, with 8 bases between. This CDR3 has 13 amino acids.

The chain links TRBV19 to TRBJ1-6; D might be TRBD1 (5 bases). The germline CDR1 and CDR2 sequences are LNHDA and SQIVND (reference sequence). CDR3 length: 15 amino acids. Between the trimmed V and J ends, which lost 5 bases and 7 bases, there was a span of 15 bases. The CDR3 coding sequence is TGTGCCAGTAGTCCGCAGGGTGGCTACAATTCACCCCTCCACTTT. Translated, it gives CASSPQGGYNSPLHF.

The chain combines TRBV9 with TRBJ2-3, with 10 bases lining up with TRBD2. The ends lost 1 base at V and 6 bases at J; junction bases unmatched: 14. From germline, CDR1 is SGDLS and CDR2 YYNGEE. The CDR3 covers 18 residues. The DNA of the CDR3 is TGTGCCAGCAGCGTAAAGGGGTCGATTGGACTAGCGGTGGATACGCAGTATTTT. Its translation is CASSVKGSIGLAVDTQYF.

The rearrangement uses TRBV5-1 and TRBJ1-1; D might be TRBD1 (6 bases). This CDR3 comprises 15 residues. Germline loops: CDR1 SGHRS, CDR2 YFSETQ. V gave up 2 bases and J gave up 0 bases, with 11 bases separating them. The CDR3 region is CASSFLQGLNTEAFF. CDR3 sequence (DNA): TGCGCCAGCAGCTTTCTGCAGGGGCTGAACACTGAAGCTTTCTTT.

The V call is TRBV27, the J call TRBJ2-3, with TRBD2 identical over 10 bases. With V trimmed by 1 base and J by 2 bases, 6 bases remained unmatched. The CDR3 consists of 17 residues. Germline lookup yields CDR1 MNHEY and CDR2 SMNVEV (reference sequence). CDR3 residues: CASSLYRSGGVTDTQYF. The CDR3 DNA is TGTGCCAGCAGTTTATATCGCAGCGGGGGGGTCACAGATACGCAGTATTTT.

The chain employs TRBV11-1 and TRBJ1-3, with 8 bases matching TRBD1. V shed 3 bases, J shed 2 bases, and the junction held 9 bases outside the gene matches. The germline V gene encodes CDR1 SGHAT and CDR2 FQDESV (reference sequence). CDR3 length: 17 amino acids. In nucleotides, the CDR3 is TGTGCCAGCAGCTTTAATCCCGGACAGGGCGCTGGAAACACCATATATTTT. It translates to CASSFNPGQGAGNTIYF.

This sequence joins TRBV7-6 and TRBJ2-5; D may be TRBD1 (6 bases). This CDR3 spans 14 amino acids. Germline V CDR1 and CDR2: SGHVS, FNYEAQ. V was shortened by 6 bases and J by 4 bases, with 15 bases between the two germline ends. CDR3 in DNA: TGTGCCAGCAGAAGGACAGTGGCGCGAGAGACCCAGTACTTC. Translation gives CASRRTVARETQYF.

The chain recombines TRBV1 with TRBJ1-5; TRBD1 was called by the table and not checked on the DNA. TRBV1 is an annotated pseudogene. The CDR3 spans 19 residues. The CDR3 region has the DNA TGCACCAGCAGCCAAGATCTAACGTTTAAGATGGAAGGGGATCAGCCCCAGCATTTT. It codes for CTSSQDLTFKMEGDQPQHF.

This chain uses TRBV12-5 with TRBJ2-4; D possibly corresponds to TRBD2 (5 bases). The CDR3 contains 15 residues. In germline, CDR1 is LGHNT, CDR2 FRNRAP. V was trimmed by 6 bases and J by 3 bases, leaving 15 bases between them. As DNA, the CDR3 is TGTGCTAGTGGCCCGGGTTTCGGAGGCAAAAACATTCAGTACTTC. It codes for CASGPGFGGKNIQYF.